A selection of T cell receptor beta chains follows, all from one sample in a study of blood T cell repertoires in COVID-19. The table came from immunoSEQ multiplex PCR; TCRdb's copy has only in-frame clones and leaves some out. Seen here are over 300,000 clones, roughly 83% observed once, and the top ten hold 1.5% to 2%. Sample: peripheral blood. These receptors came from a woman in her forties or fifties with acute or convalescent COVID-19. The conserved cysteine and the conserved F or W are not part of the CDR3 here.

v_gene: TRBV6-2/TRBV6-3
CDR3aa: ASSYGLVGQGYEQY

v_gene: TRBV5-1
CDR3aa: ASSRMLASGEQY

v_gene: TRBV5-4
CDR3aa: ASSRDGGSNEQY

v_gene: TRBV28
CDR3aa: ASSLWRAEQY

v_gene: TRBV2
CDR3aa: ASGGLEDSPLH

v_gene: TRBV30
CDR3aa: AWSLASRGRPEAF

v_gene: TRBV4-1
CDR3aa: ASSQVIYGDRY

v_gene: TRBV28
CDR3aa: ASTPDTTNEKLF

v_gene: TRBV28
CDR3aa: ASSSGTGAEGPQH

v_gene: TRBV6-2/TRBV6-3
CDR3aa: ASSTRAEDQPQH

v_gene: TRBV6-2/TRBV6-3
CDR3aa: ASSNPATGFYEQY

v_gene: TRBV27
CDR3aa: ASSFRMSNQPQH

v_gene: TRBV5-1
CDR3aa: ASSSELDRVYEQY

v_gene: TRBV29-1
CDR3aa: SVGELNQPQH

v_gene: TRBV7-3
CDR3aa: ASSHSNAWGLAGNEQF

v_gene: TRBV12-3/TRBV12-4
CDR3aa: ASSRSNQPQH

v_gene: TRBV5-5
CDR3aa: ASSLSTSGLTDTQY

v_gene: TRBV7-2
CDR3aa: ASSRRTENYGYT

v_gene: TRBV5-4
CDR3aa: ASSLAGTANTEAF

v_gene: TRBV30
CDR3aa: ASLPGQGLNTEAF

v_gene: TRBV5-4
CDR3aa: ASSSRDFSYEQY

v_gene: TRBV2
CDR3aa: ASSVAKGTGSGYT

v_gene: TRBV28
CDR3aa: ASSNPGVQAQH

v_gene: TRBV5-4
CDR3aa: ASSLEGGVREQY

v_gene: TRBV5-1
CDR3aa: ASSLVAGGYEQY

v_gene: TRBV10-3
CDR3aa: AIRGSGGGNEQY

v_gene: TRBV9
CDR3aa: ASSPRGQRENEQY

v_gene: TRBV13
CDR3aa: ASSLRQGAYEQY

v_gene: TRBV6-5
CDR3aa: ASSPGTTVSYGYT

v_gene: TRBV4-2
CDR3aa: ASSKSGGREADTQY

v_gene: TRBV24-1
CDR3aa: ATSDLFVREGYT

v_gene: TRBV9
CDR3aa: ASSEGRGGPPGYT

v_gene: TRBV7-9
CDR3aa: ASSGTSGRRTYEQY

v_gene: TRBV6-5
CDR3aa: ARRGDYGYT

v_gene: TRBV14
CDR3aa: ASSQDVRWGVNTDTQY

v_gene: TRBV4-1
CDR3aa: ASSPGQGKGGYEQY

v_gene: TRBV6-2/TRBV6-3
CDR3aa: ASSYTRRLAGYFGANVLT

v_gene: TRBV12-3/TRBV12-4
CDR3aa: ASSSDRGSEQY

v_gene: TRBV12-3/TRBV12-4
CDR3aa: ASSMGPALQH

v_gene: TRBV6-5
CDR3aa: ASIEDRADTEAF

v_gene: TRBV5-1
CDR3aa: ASSLGREAYEQY

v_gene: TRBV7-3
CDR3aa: ASSLTPGQANYGYT

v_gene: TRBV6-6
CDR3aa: ASSRQVMNTEAF

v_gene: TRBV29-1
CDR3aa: SVERALVTEAF

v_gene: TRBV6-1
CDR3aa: ASSEGRANYGYT

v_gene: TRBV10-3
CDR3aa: AIMGNNQPQH

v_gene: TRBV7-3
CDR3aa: ASSLGQGGTGELF